This entry concerns a single TCR beta chain. The sample is drawn from a study of cytomegalovirus exposure and HLA in healthy donors. 13 Jbeta primers and 60 Vbeta primers were used for the PCR. Sequencing was performed with immunoSEQ multiplex PCR; in TCRdb, only in-frame clones are kept and a portion is missing. The table lists under 100,000 clones, about three quarters of them singletons, with 7% to 10% in the top ten. Every donor was a healthy person donating bone marrow. V lost 2 bases to trimming and J lost 4 bases, with 17 bases between them. CDR1 is SGHAT, CDR2 FQNNGV, per germline. The CDR3 has 16 residues.

This receptor was obtained from a human donor in good health. The sequencing input was PBMCs. This sequence joins TRBV11-2 and TRBJ2-5, with a weak D call TRBD1 (6 bases). The CDR3 here is CASSLSRGQLRETQYF. CDR3 coding DNA: TGTGCCAGCAGCTTATCCCGAGGACAGTTGAGAGAGACCCAGTACTTC.